This T cell receptor beta chain was sequenced in a study of T-cell memory formation after mild COVID-19. In TCRdb, the 5' RACE reads were re-called with MiXCR into one record per CDR3 protein. The table shows about 560,000 distinct CDR3 sequences, with approximately 18% occurring only once. A word on this clonotype: The DNA is left out, because the CDR3 cannot be placed on it with certainty; the CDR3 is given as TCRdb lists it.

The source material was PBMCs or a T cell subset sorted from them (not recorded which). The receptor's source is an adult woman who had mild COVID-19 (a few samples of this study predate the infection). Cell type and time point are not known.

The CDR3: CASSSSFFRNTEAFF. The chain couples TRBV12-3 or TRBV12-4 to TRBJ1-1. The CDR3 comprises 15 residues, both ends counted.